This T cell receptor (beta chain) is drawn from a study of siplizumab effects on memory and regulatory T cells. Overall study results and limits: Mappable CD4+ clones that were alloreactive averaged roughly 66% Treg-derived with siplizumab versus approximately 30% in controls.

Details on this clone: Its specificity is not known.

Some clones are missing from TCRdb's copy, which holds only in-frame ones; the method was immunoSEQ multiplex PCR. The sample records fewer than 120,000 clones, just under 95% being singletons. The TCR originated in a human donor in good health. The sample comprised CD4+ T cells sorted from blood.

In DNA, the CDR3 is TGTGCCAGCAGCCAAGAACCCGGGAGCTCTAATGAGCAGTTCTTC. This gives the protein CASSQEPGSSNEQFF. This chain joins TRBV4-2 and TRBJ2-1; D perhaps matches TRBD2 (6 bases). The CDR3 has 15 amino acids. V shed 0 bases and J shed 7 bases, with 13 bases lying between them. Germline-derived CDR1 and CDR2 are LGHNA and YNFKEQ.